This T cell receptor (beta chain) emerged from a study of CD8 T cells in Susac syndrome. Study in general: The sequenced Susac syndrome patients comprised five or six with active disease and eight in remission.

V was pared by 4 bases and J by 3 bases, with 4 bases of the junction left unmatched. Looked up from germline, CDR1 is LGHDT and CDR2 is YNNKEL (reference sequence). The CDR3 has 16 residues. Only one count was recorded for this clonotype. Sequencing of TCR beta was undertaken in CD8+ and CD4+ T cells derived from blood. The authors negatively isolated CD8+ and CD4+ T cells and FACS-enriched TEMRA cells. RNA, at roughly 0.45 to 1 ug, was reverse transcribed with random hexamers. Each CDR3 protein gets one entry after TCRdb re-called the immunoSEQ multiplex PCR reads with MiXCR. This table has approximately 80,000 distinct CDR3 sequences, less than 95% appearing once.

Sequencing was performed on CD8+ T cells from PBMCs. The clonotype comes from a human donor with Susac syndrome. This chain uses TRBV3-1 with TRBJ2-5; 14 nucleotides align to TRBD2. CDR3 loop: CASSLTSGGDKETQYF. The CDR3 region has the DNA TGTGCCAGCAGCCTGACTAGCGGGGGGGATAAAGAGACCCAGTACTTC.